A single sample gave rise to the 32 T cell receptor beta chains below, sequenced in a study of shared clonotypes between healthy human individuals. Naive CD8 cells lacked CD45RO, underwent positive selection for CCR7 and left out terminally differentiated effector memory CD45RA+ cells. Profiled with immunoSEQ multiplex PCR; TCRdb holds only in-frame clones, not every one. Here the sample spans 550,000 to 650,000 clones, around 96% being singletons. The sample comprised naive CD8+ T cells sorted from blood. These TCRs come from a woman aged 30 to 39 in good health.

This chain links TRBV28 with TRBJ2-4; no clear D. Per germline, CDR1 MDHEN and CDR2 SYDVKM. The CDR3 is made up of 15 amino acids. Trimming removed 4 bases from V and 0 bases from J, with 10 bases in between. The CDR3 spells CASSYRTLAKNIQYF. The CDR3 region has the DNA TGTGCCAGCAGTTACAGAACGCTAGCCAAAAACATTCAGTACTTC.

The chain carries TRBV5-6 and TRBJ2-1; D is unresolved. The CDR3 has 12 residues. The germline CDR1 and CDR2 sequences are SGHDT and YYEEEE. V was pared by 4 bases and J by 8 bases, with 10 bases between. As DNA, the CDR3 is TGTGCCAGCAGCGGAATCTCCCATGAGCAGTTCTTC. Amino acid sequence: CASSGISHEQFF.

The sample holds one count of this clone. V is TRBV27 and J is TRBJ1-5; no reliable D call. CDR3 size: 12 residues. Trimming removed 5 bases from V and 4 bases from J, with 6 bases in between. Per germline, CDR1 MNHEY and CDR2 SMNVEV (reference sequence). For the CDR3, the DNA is TGTGCCAGCAGTGAACCGAATCAGCCCCAGCATTTT. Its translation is CASSEPNQPQHF.

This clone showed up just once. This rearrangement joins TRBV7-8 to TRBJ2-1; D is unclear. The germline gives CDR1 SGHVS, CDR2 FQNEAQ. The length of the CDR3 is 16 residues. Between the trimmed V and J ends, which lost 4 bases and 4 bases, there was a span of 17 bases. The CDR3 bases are TGTGCCAGCAGCTCCACGATGTTTGTCTCTTACAATGAGCAGTTCTTC. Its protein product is CASSSTMFVSYNEQFF. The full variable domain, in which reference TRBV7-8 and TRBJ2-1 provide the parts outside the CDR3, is GAGVSQSPRYKVAKRGQDVALRCDPISGHVSLFWYQQALGQGPEFLTYFQNEAQLDKSGLPSDRFFAERPEGSVSTLKIQRTQQEDSAVYLCASSSTMFVSYNEQFFGPGTRLTVL.

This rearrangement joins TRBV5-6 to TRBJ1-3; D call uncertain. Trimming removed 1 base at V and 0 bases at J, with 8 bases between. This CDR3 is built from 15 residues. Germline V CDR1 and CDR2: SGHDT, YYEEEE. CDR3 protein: CASSLLRVSGNTIYF. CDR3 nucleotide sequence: TGTGCCAGCAGCTTGTTACGGGTCTCTGGAAACACCATATATTTT.

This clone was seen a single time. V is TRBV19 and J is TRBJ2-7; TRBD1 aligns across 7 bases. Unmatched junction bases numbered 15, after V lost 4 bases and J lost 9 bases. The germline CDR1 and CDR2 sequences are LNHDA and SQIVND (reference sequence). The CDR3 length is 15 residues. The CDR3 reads CASSTEGQHSRMQYF. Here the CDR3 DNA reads TGTGCCAGTAGTACAGAGGGACAGCACTCCCGAATGCAGTACTTC.

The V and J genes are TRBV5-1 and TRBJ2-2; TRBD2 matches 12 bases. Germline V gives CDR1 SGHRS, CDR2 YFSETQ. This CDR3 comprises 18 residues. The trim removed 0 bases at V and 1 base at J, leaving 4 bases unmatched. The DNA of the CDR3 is TGCGCCAGCAGCTTGGAGCTAGCGGGAGGGATGAACACCGGGGAGCTGTTTTTT. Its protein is CASSLELAGGMNTGELFF.

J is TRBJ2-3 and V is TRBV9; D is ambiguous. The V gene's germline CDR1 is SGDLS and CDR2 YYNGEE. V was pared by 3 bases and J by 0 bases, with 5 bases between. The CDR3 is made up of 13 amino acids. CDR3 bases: TGTGCCAGCAGCGGGTCTAGCACAGATACGCAGTATTTT. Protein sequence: CASSGSSTDTQYF. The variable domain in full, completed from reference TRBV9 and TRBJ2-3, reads DSGVTQTPKHLITATGQRVTLRCSPRSGDLSVYWYQQSLDQGLQFLIQYYNGEERAKGNILERFSAQQFPDLHSELNLSSLELGDSALYFCASSGSSTDTQYFGPGTRLTVL.

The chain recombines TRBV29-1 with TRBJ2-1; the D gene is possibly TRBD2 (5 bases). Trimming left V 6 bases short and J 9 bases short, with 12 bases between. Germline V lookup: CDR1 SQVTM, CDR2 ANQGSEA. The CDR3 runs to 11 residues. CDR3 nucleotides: TGCAGCGTCCCTCTAGGGAGTGAGCAGTTCTTC. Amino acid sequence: CSVPLGSEQFF.

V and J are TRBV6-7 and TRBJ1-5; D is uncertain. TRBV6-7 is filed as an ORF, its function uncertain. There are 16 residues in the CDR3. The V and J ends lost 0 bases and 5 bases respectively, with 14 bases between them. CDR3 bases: TGTGCCAGCAGTTACTCGACTTTTAGTCTGCATCAGCCCCAGCATTTT. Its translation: CASSYSTFSLHQPQHF.

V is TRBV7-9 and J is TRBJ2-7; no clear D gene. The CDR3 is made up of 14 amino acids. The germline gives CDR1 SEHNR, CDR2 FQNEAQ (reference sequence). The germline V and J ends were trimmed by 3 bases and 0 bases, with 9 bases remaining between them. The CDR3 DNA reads TGTGCCAGCAGCTTCCCGGGTTTCTCCTACGAGCAGTACTTC. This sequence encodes CASSFPGFSYEQYF.

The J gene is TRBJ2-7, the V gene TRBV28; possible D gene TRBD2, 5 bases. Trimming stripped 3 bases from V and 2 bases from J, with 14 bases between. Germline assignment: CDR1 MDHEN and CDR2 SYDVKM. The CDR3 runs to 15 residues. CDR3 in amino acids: CASSLGSSPPYEQYF. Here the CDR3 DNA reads TGTGCCAGCAGTTTGGGGAGCAGTCCACCCTACGAGCAGTACTTC.

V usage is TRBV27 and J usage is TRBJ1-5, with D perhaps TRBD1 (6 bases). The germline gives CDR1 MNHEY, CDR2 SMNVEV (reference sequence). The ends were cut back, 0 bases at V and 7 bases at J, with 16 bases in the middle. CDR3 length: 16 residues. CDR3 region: CASSLSPGAGDQPQHF. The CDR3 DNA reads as TGTGCCAGCAGTTTATCGCCAGGGGCGGGGGACCAGCCCCAGCATTTT.

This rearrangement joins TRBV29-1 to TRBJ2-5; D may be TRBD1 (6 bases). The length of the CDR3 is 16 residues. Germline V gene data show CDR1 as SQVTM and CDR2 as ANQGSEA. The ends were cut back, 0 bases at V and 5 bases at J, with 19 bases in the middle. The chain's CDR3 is CSVEEWDYRADETQYF. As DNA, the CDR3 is TGCAGCGTTGAAGAATGGGATTACAGGGCGGACGAGACCCAGTACTTC.

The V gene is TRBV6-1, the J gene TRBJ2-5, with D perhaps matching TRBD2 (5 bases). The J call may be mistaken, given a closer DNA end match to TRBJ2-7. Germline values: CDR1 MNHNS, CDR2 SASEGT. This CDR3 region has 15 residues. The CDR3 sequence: CASSEAVASAYEQYF. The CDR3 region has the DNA TGTGCCAGCAGTGAAGCGGTAGCGAGCGCCTACGAGCAGTACTTC.

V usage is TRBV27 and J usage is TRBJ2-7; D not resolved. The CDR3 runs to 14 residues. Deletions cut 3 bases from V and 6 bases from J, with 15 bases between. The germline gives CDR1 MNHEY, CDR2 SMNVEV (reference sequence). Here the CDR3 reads CASSFRTSKGEQYF. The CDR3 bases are TGTGCCAGCAGTTTCCGGACCTCGAAGGGCGAGCAGTACTTC.

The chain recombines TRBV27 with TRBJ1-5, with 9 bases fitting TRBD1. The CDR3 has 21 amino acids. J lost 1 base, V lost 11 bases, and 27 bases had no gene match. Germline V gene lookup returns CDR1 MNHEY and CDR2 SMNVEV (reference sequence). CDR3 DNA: TGTGCCTCGGGCTCAGTTTATTCCCCGTCGGGACAGGGTAACAGCAATCAGCCCCAGCATTTT. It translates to CASGSVYSPSGQGNSNQPQHF.

The CDR3 sequence: CASQLDRGSTYEQYF. The CDR3 nucleotides are TGTGCCAGCCAACTCGACAGGGGGTCAACCTACGAGCAGTACTTC. The chain links TRBV27 to TRBJ2-7; 9 bases line up with TRBD1. V lost 8 bases to trimming and J lost 2 bases; unmatched junction nucleotides: 10. The CDR3 is made up of 15 amino acids. Germline values: CDR1 MNHEY, CDR2 SMNVEV (reference sequence).

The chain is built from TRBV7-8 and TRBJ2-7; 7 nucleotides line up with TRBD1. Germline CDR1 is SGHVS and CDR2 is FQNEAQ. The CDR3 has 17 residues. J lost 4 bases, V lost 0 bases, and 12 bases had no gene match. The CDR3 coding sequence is TGTGCCAGCAGCTTAGCGAATCTCAGGACAGGTAATTACGAGCAGTACTTC. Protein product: CASSLANLRTGNYEQYF. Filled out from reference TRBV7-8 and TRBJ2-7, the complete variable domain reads GAGVSQSPRYKVAKRGQDVALRCDPISGHVSLFWYQQALGQGPEFLTYFQNEAQLDKSGLPSDRFFAERPEGSVSTLKIQRTQQEDSAVYLCASSLANLRTGNYEQYFGPGTRLTVT.

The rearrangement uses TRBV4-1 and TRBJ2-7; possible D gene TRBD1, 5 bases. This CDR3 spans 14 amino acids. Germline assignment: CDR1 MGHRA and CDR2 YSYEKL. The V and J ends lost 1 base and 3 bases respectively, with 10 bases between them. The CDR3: CASSQGQSLYEQYF. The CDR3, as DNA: TGCGCCAGCAGCCAAGGACAGAGCCTCTACGAGCAGTACTTC.

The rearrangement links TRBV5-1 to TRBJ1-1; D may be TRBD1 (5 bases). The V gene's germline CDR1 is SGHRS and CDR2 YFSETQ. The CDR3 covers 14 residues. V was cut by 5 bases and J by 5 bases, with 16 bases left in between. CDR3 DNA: TGCGCCAGCAGTTTCGACACAACAGGTACTGAAGCTTTCTTT. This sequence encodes CASSFDTTGTEAFF.

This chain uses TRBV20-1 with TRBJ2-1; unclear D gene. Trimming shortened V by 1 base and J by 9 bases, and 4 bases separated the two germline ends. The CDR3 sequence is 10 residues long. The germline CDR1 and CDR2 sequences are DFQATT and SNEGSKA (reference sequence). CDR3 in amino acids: CSARAGEQFF. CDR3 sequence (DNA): TGCAGTGCTAGAGCGGGTGAGCAGTTCTTC.

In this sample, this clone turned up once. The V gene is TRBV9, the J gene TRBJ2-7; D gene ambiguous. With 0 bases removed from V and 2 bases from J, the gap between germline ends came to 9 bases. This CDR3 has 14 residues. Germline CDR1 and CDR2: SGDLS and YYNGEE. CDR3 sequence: CASSVEVGTYEQYF. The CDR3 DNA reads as TGTGCCAGCAGCGTAGAGGTGGGAACCTACGAGCAGTACTTC.

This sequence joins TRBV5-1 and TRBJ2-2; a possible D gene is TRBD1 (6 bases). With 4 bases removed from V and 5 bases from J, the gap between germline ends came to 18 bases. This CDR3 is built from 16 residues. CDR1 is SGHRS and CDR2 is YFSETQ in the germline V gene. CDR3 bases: TGCGCCAGCAGCCCTTTACAGGGAACGAGGACCGGGGAGCTGTTTTTT. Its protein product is CASSPLQGTRTGELFF.

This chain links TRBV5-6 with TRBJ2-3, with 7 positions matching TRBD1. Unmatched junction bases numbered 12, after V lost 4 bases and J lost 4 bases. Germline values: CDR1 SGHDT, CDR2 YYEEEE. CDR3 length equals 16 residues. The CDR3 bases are TGTGCCAGCAGCCCACAGGGGACCGGTTGGTCAGATACGCAGTATTTT. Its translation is CASSPQGTGWSDTQYF. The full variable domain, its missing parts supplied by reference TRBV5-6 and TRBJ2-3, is DAGVTQSPTHLIKTRGQQVTLRCSPKSGHDTVSWYQQALGQGPQFIFQYYEEEERQRGNFPDRFSGHQFPNYSSELNVNALLLGDSALYLCASSPQGTGWSDTQYFGPGTRLTVL.

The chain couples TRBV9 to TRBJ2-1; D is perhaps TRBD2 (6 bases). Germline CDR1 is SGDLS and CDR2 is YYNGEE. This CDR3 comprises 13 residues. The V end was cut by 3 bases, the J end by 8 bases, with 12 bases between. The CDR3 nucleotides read TGTGCCAGCAGCGGTACTAGCACCCATGAGCAGTTCTTC. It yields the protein CASSGTSTHEQFF. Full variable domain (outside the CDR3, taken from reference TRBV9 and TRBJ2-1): DSGVTQTPKHLITATGQRVTLRCSPRSGDLSVYWYQQSLDQGLQFLIQYYNGEERAKGNILERFSAQQFPDLHSELNLSSLELGDSALYFCASSGTSTHEQFFGPGTRLTVL.

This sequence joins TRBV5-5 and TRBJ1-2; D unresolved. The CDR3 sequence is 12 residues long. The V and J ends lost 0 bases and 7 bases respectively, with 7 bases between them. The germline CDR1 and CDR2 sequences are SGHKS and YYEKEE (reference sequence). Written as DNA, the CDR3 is TGTGCCAGCAGCTTGGACGTTGGTGGCTACACCTTC. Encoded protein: CASSLDVGGYTF.

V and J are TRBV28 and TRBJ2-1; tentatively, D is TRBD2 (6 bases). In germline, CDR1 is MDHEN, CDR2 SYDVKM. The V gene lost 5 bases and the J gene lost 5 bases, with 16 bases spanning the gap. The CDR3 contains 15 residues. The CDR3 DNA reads TGTGCCAGCAGTCCCCTTTCCCGGGAGAACAATGAGCAGTTCTTC. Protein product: CASSPLSRENNEQFF.

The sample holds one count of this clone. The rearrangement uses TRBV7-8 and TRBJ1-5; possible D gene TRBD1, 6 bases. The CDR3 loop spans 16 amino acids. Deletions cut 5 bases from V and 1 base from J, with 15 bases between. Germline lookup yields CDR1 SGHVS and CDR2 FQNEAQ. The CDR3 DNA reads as TGTGCCAGCAGCCCTGGGGGGGCTCTAAGCAATCAGCCCCAGCATTTT. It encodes CASSPGGALSNQPQHF.

The DNA for the CDR3 is TGTGCCAGCAGCTTATTGGGGGGGGATACGCAGTATTTT. It yields the protein CASSLLGGDTQYF. The genes are TRBV7-8 and TRBJ2-3, with 7 bases matching TRBD2. V shed 2 bases, J shed 6 bases, and the junction held 2 bases outside the gene matches. Looked up from germline, CDR1 is SGHVS and CDR2 is FQNEAQ. The CDR3 extends over 13 amino acids. Full variable domain (outside the CDR3, taken from reference TRBV7-8 and TRBJ2-3): GAGVSQSPRYKVAKRGQDVALRCDPISGHVSLFWYQQALGQGPEFLTYFQNEAQLDKSGLPSDRFFAERPEGSVSTLKIQRTQQEDSAVYLCASSLLGGDTQYFGPGTRLTVL.

CDR3 in DNA: TGTGCCAGCCTCGGGACAGATAATGAAAAACTGTTTTTT. Amino acids: CASLGTDNEKLFF. The rearrangement uses TRBV7-9 and TRBJ1-4; TRBD1 agrees at 7 bases. Germline values: CDR1 SEHNR, CDR2 FQNEAQ (reference sequence). This CDR3 contains 13 residues. V lost 8 bases, J lost 4 bases, and 4 bases stayed unmatched.

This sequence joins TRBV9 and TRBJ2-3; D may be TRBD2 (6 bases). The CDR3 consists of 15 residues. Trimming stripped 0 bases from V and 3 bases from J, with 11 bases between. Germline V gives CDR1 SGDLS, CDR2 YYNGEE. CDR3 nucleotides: TGTGCCAGCAGCGTAGCGGGGGTAGGGACAGATACGCAGTATTTT. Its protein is CASSVAGVGTDTQYF.